This TCR beta chain was sequenced in a study of a mutant IDH1 vaccine in newly diagnosed glioma. On the study more broadly: The patients were given eight vaccinations, one each in weeks 1, 3, 5, 7, 11, 15, 19 and 23. Treated patients were roughly 60% male, around 40% female, mean age around 40 years.

As for this clone: The target antigen is unknown.

V lost 5 bases, J lost 0 bases, and 19 bases lay in between. Germline CDR1 is SEHNR and CDR2 is FQNEAQ (reference sequence). The CDR3 contains 18 residues. As for time point: week 11, during vaccination. Topical imiquimod accompanied each vaccine dose, which consisted of 300 ug of mutant IDH1 20-mer peptide. Profiled with immunoSEQ multiplex PCR; TCRdb holds only in-frame clones, not every one. Here the sample spans roughly 61,000 clones, over 70% being singletons. This TCR was sampled from a man aged 45-65 years with glioma. This chain links TRBV7-9 with TRBJ2-2; D uncertain. Sequencing used PBMCs, obtained from a glioma patient whose treatment included an IDH1 peptide vaccine. The CDR3 region is CASSPRFTADANTGELFF. The CDR3 coding sequence is TGTGCCAGCAGCCCAAGGTTTACAGCAGACGCGAACACCGGGGAGCTGTTTTTT.